The T cell receptor beta chain described here comes from a study of blood T cells in healthy people across ages. Study-level results: Per million T cells, TCR beta diversity dropped about linearly as age rose. It was not known whether donors were CMV positive (a possible confounder of expanded clonotype changes).

The authors ran a second PCR of about 6 to 11 cycles using a sample-barcoded 5' primer and a J-beta primer mix. TCRdb called the 5' RACE reads again in MiXCR, with one record for every CDR3 protein. The sample lists more than 900,000 distinct CDR3 sequences, approximately 25% occurring once. Germline V CDR1 and CDR2: SGHTA, FQGNSA. V lost 2 bases and J lost 7, with 9 bases in between. The CDR3 has 12 residues. In regard to this clonotype: Its target is not known.

This same sample was also part of a study on T cells of mothers and their children. In that study: Every mother produced more than 8 million TCR beta CDR3 reads, whereas every child provided approximately 3 million. When mothers and children were related, their normalized repertoire overlap, which was always slightly higher, did not differ significantly from that of unrelated pairs.

Sequenced sample: blood. This clonotype was obtained from a girl aged 2-15 years in good health. This chain connects TRBV7-2 to TRBJ2-7; D might be TRBD2 (5 bases). CDR3 sequence: CASSLYGVEQYF. The CDR3 bases are TGTGCCAGCAGCTTATACGGGGTTGAGCAGTACTTC.